These 4 T cell receptor beta chains came from one sample sequenced in a study of beta chain features in type 1 diabetes. General study results and limits: All four CD4+ subsets of Type 1 diabetes patients contained TCRB CDR3s that were moderately but significantly shorter.

Of the isolated RNA, all was reverse transcribed, and so the sequenced material was expressed TCRB transcripts. The data were produced by immunoSEQ multiplex PCR, yet TCRdb's version contains in-frame clones alone and is incomplete. The table has some 160,000 clones, approximately 8.7% seen once. For these TCRs, the target antigens are not known. Sequences were obtained from central memory CD4+ T cells from blood. The receptors were gathered from a woman between 25 and 40 years old with type 1 diabetes.

The rearrangement links TRBV11-1 to TRBJ2-1, with a possible D match to TRBD2 (5 bases). V shed 2 bases and J shed 7 bases, with 15 bases lying between them. The CDR3 is made up of 15 amino acids. CDR1 is SGHAT, CDR2 FQDESV, per germline (reference sequence). The CDR3 loop reads CASSLNSGSGNEQFF. CDR3 in DNA: TGTGCCAGCAGCTTAAATTCGGGGAGTGGGAATGAGCAGTTCTTC.

A few counts support this clone. V usage is TRBV30 and J usage is TRBJ2-2; no definite D call. There are 12 residues in the CDR3. The V gene's germline CDR1 is GTSNPN and CDR2 SVGIG (reference sequence). The CDR3, as DNA: TGTTCTGGCCCAAGGAACACCGGGGAGCTGTTTTTT. This sequence encodes CSGPRNTGELFF.

The chain carries TRBV30 and TRBJ2-1; D is unresolved. Germline CDR1 reads GTSNPN; CDR2 reads SVGIG (reference sequence). Trimming removed 2 bases from V and 10 bases from J, with 9 bases in between. The CDR3 extends over 11 amino acids. The CDR3 spells CAWSYTEEQFF. In nucleotides, the CDR3 is TGTGCCTGGAGTTATACTGAGGAGCAGTTCTTC. Supplemented by reference TRBV30 and TRBJ2-1, the full variable domain reads SQTIHQWPATLVQPVGSPLSLECTVEGTSNPNLYWYRQAAGRGLQLLFYSVGIGQISSEVPQNLSASRPQDRQFILSSKKLLLSDSGFYLCAWSYTEEQFFGPGTRLTVL.

The V and J genes are TRBV7-9 and TRBJ1-2; D perhaps matches TRBD1 (6 bases). The CDR3 runs 13 residues. Germline V lookup: CDR1 SEHNR, CDR2 FQNEAQ (reference sequence). V dropped 5 bases and J dropped 2 bases, with 9 bases sitting between them. CDR3 sequence (DNA): TGTGCCAGCAGCCCGGACAGCAACTATGGCTACACCTTC. It is translated as CASSPDSNYGYTF.